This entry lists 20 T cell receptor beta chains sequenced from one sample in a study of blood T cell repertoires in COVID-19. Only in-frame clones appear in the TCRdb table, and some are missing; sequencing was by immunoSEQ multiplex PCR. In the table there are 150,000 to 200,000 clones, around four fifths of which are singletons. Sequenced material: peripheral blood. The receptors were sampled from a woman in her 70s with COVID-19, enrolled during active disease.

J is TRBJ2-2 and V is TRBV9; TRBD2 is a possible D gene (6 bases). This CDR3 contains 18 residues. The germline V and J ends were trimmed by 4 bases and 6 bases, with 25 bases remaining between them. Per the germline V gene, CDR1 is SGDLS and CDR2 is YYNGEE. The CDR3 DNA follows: TGTGCCAGCAGCCCGACCGGGACTGGGCCTTTAGAGGCCGGGGAGCTGTTTTTT. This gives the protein CASSPTGTGPLEAGELFF.

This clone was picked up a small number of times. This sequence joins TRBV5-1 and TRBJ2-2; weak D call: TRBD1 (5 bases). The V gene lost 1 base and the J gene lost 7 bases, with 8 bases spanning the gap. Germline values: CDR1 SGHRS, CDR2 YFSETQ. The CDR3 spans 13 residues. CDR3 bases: TGCGCCAGCAGCTTGAGGGGAAGCGGGGAGCTGTTTTTT. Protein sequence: CASSLRGSGELFF.

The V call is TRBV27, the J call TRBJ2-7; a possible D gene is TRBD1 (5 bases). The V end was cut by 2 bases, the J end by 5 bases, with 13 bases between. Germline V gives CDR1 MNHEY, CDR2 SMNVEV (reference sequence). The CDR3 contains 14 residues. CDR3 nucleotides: TGTGCCAGCAGTTTAAGCTGGCAGGGCCACGAGCAGTACTTC. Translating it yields CASSLSWQGHEQYF.

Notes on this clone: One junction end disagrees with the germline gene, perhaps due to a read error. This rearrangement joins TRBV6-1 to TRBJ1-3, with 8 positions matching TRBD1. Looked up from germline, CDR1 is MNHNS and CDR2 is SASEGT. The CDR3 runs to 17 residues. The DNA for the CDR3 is TGTGCCAGCAGTGTATCCTCCGGGACAGGAACTGGAAGCACCATATATTTT. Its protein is CASSVSSGTGTGSTIYF.

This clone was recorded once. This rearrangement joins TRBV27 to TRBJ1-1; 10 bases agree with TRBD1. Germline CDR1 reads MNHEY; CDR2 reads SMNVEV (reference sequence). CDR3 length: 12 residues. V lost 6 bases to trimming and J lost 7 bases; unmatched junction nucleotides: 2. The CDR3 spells CASRGQGVEAFF. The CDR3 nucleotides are TGTGCCAGCAGAGGACAGGGGGTTGAAGCTTTCTTT.

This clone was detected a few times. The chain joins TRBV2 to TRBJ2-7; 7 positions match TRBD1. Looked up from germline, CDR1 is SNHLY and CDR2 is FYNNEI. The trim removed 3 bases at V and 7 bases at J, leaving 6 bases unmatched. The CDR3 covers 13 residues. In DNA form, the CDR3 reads TGTGCCAGCAGTGATACAGGGGTTAGTGAGCAGTACGTC. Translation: CASSDTGVSEQYV.

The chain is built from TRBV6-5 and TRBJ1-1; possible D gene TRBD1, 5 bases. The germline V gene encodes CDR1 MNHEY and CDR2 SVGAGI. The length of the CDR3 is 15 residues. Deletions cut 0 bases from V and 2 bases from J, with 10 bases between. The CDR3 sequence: CASSYSGGVNTEAFF. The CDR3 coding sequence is TGTGCCAGCAGTTACTCAGGAGGGGTTAACACTGAAGCTTTCTTT.

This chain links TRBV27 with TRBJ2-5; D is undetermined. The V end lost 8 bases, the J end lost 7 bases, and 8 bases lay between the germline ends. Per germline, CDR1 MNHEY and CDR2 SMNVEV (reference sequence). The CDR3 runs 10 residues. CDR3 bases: TGTGCCAGCGGTATCGGGACCCAGTACTTC. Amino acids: CASGIGTQYF.

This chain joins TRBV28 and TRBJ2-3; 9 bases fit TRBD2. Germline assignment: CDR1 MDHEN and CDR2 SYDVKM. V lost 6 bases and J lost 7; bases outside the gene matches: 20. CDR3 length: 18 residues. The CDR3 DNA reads TGTGCCAGCAGGGCTCCGGGACTAGCCGTAGAAGGGTTCTATACGCAGTATTTT. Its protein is CASRAPGLAVEGFYTQYF. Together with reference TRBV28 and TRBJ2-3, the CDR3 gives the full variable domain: DVKVTQSSRYLVKRTGEKVFLECVQDMDHENMFWYRQDPGLGLRLIYFSYDVKMKEKGDIPEGYSVSREKKERFSLILESASTNQTSMYLCASRAPGLAVEGFYTQYFGPGTRLTVL.

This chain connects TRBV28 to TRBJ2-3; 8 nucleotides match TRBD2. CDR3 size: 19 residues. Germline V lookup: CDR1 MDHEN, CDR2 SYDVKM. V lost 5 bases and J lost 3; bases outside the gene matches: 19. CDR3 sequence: CASSLGSPSSGRRTDTQYF. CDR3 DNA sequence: TGTGCCAGCAGTCTAGGGTCTCCATCTAGCGGGCGCAGAACAGATACGCAGTATTTT.

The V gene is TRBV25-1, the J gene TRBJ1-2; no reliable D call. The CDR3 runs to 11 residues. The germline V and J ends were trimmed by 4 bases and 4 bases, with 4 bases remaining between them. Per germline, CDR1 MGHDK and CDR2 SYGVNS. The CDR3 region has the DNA TGTGCCAGCAGTGGGCCCTATGGCTACACCTTC. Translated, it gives CASSGPYGYTF.

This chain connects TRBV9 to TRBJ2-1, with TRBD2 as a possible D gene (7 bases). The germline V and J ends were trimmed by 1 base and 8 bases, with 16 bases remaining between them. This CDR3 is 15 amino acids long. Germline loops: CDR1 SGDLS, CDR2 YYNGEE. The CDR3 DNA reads TGTGCCAGCAGCGTAACGGCGGGGGCAGTCCATGAGCAGTTCTTC. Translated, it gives CASSVTAGAVHEQFF.

The CDR3 spells CAISGLADNEQFF. As DNA, the CDR3 is TGTGCCATTTCGGGACTAGCGGACAATGAGCAGTTCTTC. This chain uses TRBV28 with TRBJ2-1; 11 bases line up with TRBD2. Germline V lookup: CDR1 MDHEN, CDR2 SYDVKM. This CDR3 comprises 13 residues. Unmatched junction bases numbered 4, after V lost 10 bases and J lost 5 bases. Complete variable domain (other parts from reference TRBV28 and TRBJ2-1): DVKVTQSSRYLVKRTGEKVFLECVQDMDHENMFWYRQDPGLGLRLIYFSYDVKMKEKGDIPEGYSVSREKKERFSLILESASTNQTSMYLCAISGLADNEQFFGPGTRLTVL.

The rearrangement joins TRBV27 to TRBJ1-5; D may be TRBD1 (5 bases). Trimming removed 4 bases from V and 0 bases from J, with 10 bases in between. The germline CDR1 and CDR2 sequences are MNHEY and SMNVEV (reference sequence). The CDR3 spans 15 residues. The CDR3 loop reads CASSSSTASNQPQHF. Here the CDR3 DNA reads TGTGCCAGCAGTTCATCGACAGCTAGCAATCAGCCCCAGCATTTT.

CDR3 loop: CASSQDRASGSAGEQFF. The CDR3 coding sequence is TGTGCCAGCAGCCAAGATCGGGCTAGCGGGTCCGCGGGTGAGCAGTTCTTC. The chain recombines TRBV14 with TRBJ2-1; 8 bases line up with TRBD2. The CDR3 length is 17 residues. With 0 bases clipped from V and 9 bases from J, the junction kept 13 bases outside the gene matches. CDR1 and CDR2 from the germline V gene are SGHDN and FVKESK.

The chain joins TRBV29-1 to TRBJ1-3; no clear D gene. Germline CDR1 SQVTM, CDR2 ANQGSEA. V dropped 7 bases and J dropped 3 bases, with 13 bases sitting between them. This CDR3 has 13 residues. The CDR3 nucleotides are TGCAGCGCCTTAGATGTCGTTGGAAACACCATATATTTT. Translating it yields CSALDVVGNTIYF. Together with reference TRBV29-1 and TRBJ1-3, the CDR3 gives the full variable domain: SAVISQKPSRDICQRGTSLTIQCQVDSQVTMMFWYRQQPGQSLTLIATANQGSEATYESGFVIDKFPISRPNLTFSTLTVSNMSPEDSSIYLCSALDVVGNTIYFGEGSWLTVV.

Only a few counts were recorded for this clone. CDR3 sequence reads: CAWSDPGTGYTQPQHF. CDR3 DNA: TGTGCCTGGAGTGATCCCGGGACAGGGTATACCCAGCCCCAGCATTTT. The V and J genes are TRBV30 and TRBJ1-5; 9 bases are shared with TRBD1. The CDR3 consists of 16 residues. V lost 1 base to trimming and J lost 7 bases; unmatched junction nucleotides: 11. CDR1 is GTSNPN and CDR2 is SVGIG in the germline V gene (reference sequence).

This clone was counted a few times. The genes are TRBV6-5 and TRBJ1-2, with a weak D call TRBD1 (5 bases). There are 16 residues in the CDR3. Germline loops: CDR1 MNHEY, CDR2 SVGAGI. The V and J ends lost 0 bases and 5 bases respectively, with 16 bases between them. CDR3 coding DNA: TGTGCCAGCAGTTACTCTGTGGAGGGACGAAGGTATGGCTACACCTTC. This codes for CASSYSVEGRRYGYTF.

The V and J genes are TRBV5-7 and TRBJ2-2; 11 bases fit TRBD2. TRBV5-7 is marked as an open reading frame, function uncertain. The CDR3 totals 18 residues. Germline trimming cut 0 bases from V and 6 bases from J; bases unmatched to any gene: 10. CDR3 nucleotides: TGTGCCAGCAGCTTGGCCCTAAATAGCGGGAGGGCCCCCGGGGAGCTGTTTTTT. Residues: CASSLALNSGRAPGELFF.

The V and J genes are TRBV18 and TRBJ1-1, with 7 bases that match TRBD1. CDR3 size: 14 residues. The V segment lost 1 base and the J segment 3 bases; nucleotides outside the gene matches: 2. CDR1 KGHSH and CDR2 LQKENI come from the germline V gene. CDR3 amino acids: CASSPRQGYTEAFF. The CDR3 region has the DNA TGTGCCAGCTCACCACGACAGGGTTACACTGAAGCTTTCTTT.